This record looks at one T cell receptor (beta chain) sequence and its context. The record originates from a study of cytomegalovirus exposure and HLA in healthy donors. The CDR3 covers 18 residues. Trimming took off 1 base at V and 1 base at J, with 17 bases between the two ends. Germline V lookup: CDR1 MGHRA, CDR2 YSYEKL. Use of 60 Vbeta and 13 Jbeta primers characterized the PCR. Sequenced by immunoSEQ multiplex PCR; TCRdb stores in-frame clones only, minus some. The data contain 65,000 to 75,000 clones, roughly 74% of them singletons. The sequenced material came from PBMCs. This TCR was sampled from a woman aged 55-70 years in good health and CMV-seropositive. The chain recombines TRBV4-1 with TRBJ2-1; D gene ambiguous. The CDR3 loop is CASSQGRLGVHSYNEQFF. CDR3 DNA sequence: TGCGCCAGCAGCCAAGGCAGGCTCGGCGTGCATTCCTACAATGAGCAGTTCTTC.